This TCR beta chain was documented in a study of beta chain features in type 1 diabetes. Study-wide points: For patients and controls alike, PCR might favor shorter templates to the same degree. Healthy donors had naive, central memory and Treg TCRB repertoires that appeared less similar than those seen among patients.

Sorting that relied on CD45RO/CCR7/CD25/CD127/CD95/CD27 yielded CD4+ naive, central memory, regulatory and stem cell-like memory cells. This clone was counted only a few times. Its antigen is not identified. The study reverse transcribed the entire isolated RNA, so it sequenced expressed TCRB transcripts. The method was immunoSEQ multiplex PCR; TCRdb's version includes in-frame clones alone and lacks a portion of them. Among over 700,000 clones, roughly a sixth were seen once, and the ten largest hold roughly 0.025%. The source of this sequence is a woman aged 18-30 years in good health. The sample was naive CD4+ T cells from blood.

This CDR3 reads CASSTGTFNYEQYF. The CDR3 region has the DNA TGTGCCAGCAGCACCGGGACATTCAACTACGAGCAGTACTTC. The chain couples TRBV7-8 to TRBJ2-7; maybe TRBD1 (6 bases). The CDR3 is 14 amino acids. Trimming stripped 5 bases from V and 3 bases from J, with 14 bases between. Germline CDR1 and CDR2: SGHVS and FQNEAQ.